Sequencing of this TCR beta chain was carried out in a study of CD8 T cells in Susac syndrome (dated 2019 in TCRdb). General notes on the study: Whether CD8+ T cell activation and differentiation in Susac syndrome was antigen driven was tested using repertoire sequencing. Findings and caveats that apply to the study as a whole: The number of individuals in the TCR sequencing and HLA analysis was recognized as being relatively small.

Relative to germline, V is 6 bases shorter and J is 8 bases shorter, with 16 bases between their ends. CDR1 and CDR2 were assigned from the germline V gene (reference sequence) as LNHDA and SQIVND. Measured from the cysteine to the phenylalanine, the CDR3 is 13 residues long. Just CDR3 DNA is preserved here, 39 bases in frame from base 1. High-throughput TCR beta sequencing profiled peripheral blood CD8+ and CD4+ T cells from healthy donors, Susac syndrome patients and multiple sclerosis patients. The multiple sclerosis controls were treatment-naive patients whose relapsing-remitting disease, either stable or active, fulfilled the revised McDonald criteria. Bulk CD8+ and CD4+ T cells were purified magnetically by negative isolation, whereas CD8+ TEMRA cells were enriched by FACS. Blood was collected in EDTA tubes and processed within 24 hours, with PBMCs isolated through density gradient centrifugation. PBMCs intended for TCR sequencing were cryopreserved in liquid nitrogen and thawed later in a water bath at 37 degrees C. Purity of sorted or isolated CD4+, CD8+ and CD8+ TEMRA cells was at least 90%.

This clonotype was observed a single time. Its recognized antigen is unknown. Base qualities were left out, and no much larger clone turns up one base away. A single read constitutes weak evidence. RNA was extracted with the RNeasy kit and roughly 0.45 to 1 ug was reverse transcribed using random hexamers. The immunoSEQ multiplex PCR assay, which covers 54 Vbeta and 13 Jbeta segments, was used to amplify TCR beta CDR3 regions. To correct PCR amplification bias, a synthetic template baseline was used for both primer optimization and computational correction. In the original analysis: Reads were assigned to V, D and J genes according to IMGT and analyzed in immunoSEQ Analyzer, with only productive sequences retained. To calculate clonality, Shannon entropy was normalized by log2 of the number of productive unique sequences and then subtracted from one. Public and private clones were assessed among the 100 most prevalent clones of each patient and control. A clone was defined as Susac-specific if it was absent from the healthy and MS cohorts, from over 1,000 published viral clones and from other ImmuneACCESS disease sequences. TCRdb handled the public reads itself, with Q25 trimming in fastp and clone calling in MiXCR, and kept productive beta chains. Each entry merges the rows of one CDR3 protein and shows their most common DNA and genes. The authors' filters were not applied to this entry. The sample table records approximately 270,000 distinct CDR3 sequences; approximately 92% of these occur just once. The leading ten clones occupy about 0.071% of the sample.

The clonotype was recovered from a human donor with multiple sclerosis. Sequenced sample: CD4+ T cells from PBMCs. The chain joins TRBV19 to TRBJ1-2, with the D gene not clear enough to name. The sequence in DNA is TGTGCCAGTAGCACGGACGCCTGGCGGGGCTACACCTTC. Translation gives CASSTDAWRGYTF. With all but the CDR3 taken from the reference TRBV19 and TRBJ1-2 genes, the full variable domain is: DGGITQSPKYLFRKEGQNVTLSCEQNLNHDAMYWYRQDPGQGLRLIYYSQIVNDFQKGDIAEGYSVSREKKESFPLTVTSAQKNPTAFYLCASSTDAWRGYTFGSGTRLTVV.